This TCR beta chain stems from a study of beta chain features in type 1 diabetes. This clone was found a few times. CD4+ naive, central memory, regulatory and stem cell-like memory cells were sorted via CD45RO/CCR7/CD25/CD127/CD95/CD27. The whole isolated RNA underwent reverse transcription, so sequencing captured expressed TCRB transcripts. Assay: immunoSEQ multiplex PCR; the TCRdb copy retains only in-frame clones and omits some. The table records about 140,000 clones, about 7.1% of them present only once. There are 15 residues in the CDR3. The germline V gene has CDR1 MDHEN and CDR2 SYDVKM. V was pared by 6 bases and J by 6 bases, with 20 bases between.

The receptor comes from a woman aged 30 to 39 in good health. The sample comprised central memory CD4+ T cells from blood. The J gene is TRBJ1-1, the V gene TRBV28; D possibly corresponds to TRBD1 (5 bases). The CDR3 DNA sequence: TGTGCCAGCAGAGATCAGGGAATATTCCCCCCTGAAGCTTTCTTT. This sequence encodes CASRDQGIFPPEAFF.